These T cell receptor beta chains were read from a single sample in a study of shared clonotypes between healthy human individuals. Using immunoSEQ multiplex PCR, the repertoire was profiled, and TCRdb retains in-frame clones only, with some absent. There are some 2.3 million clones in the sample; 90% to 95% occur only once, and 0.35% to 0.45% lies in the top ten. Material: naive CD4+ T cells from PBMCs. The receptors were gathered from a man between 18 and 35 years old in good health. Some clones in this sample may be carry-over from other donors' samples. CDR3s leave out the opening cysteine and the closing phenylalanine or tryptophan.

j_gene: TRBJ1-6; v_gene: TRBV7-2; CDR3aa: ASSFSVNSPLH
j_gene: TRBJ2-6; v_gene: TRBV9; CDR3aa: ASSVVWDASANVLT
j_gene: TRBJ2-3; v_gene: TRBV7-8; CDR3aa: ASSLSLAGGPRTDTQY
j_gene: TRBJ1-1; v_gene: TRBV30; CDR3aa: AWTPGGPVDGEAF
j_gene: TRBJ2-5; v_gene: TRBV10-3; CDR3aa: ATGRGGGQETQY
j_gene: TRBJ2-1; v_gene: TRBV5-1; CDR3aa: ASSLGELGLNEQF
j_gene: TRBJ2-7; v_gene: TRBV28; CDR3aa: ASISPGRTYEQY
j_gene: TRBJ2-3; v_gene: TRBV6-1; CDR3aa: ASSAGTGGVGLAEDTQY
j_gene: TRBJ1-1; v_gene: TRBV29-1; CDR3aa: STRTDMNTEAF
j_gene: TRBJ2-1; v_gene: TRBV7-3; CDR3aa: ASSPLPGLANYNEQF
j_gene: TRBJ2-3; v_gene: TRBV4-2; CDR3aa: ASSQSPFRADTQY
j_gene: TRBJ1-1; v_gene: TRBV7-7; CDR3aa: ASSLDRSTEAF
j_gene: TRBJ2-2; v_gene: TRBV9; CDR3aa: ASSVVILPNTGELF
j_gene: TRBJ1-5; v_gene: TRBV5-1; CDR3aa: ASSLGGSNQPQH
j_gene: TRBJ2-7; v_gene: TRBV21-1; CDR3aa: ASSKFVPGEFEQY
j_gene: TRBJ2-3; v_gene: TRBV9; CDR3aa: ASSVQDRKTRDTQY
j_gene: TRBJ2-3; v_gene: TRBV7-8; CDR3aa: ASSPGGLLLTDTQY
j_gene: TRBJ2-1; v_gene: TRBV4-1; CDR3aa: ASSQRLAGVRYEQF
j_gene: TRBJ2-7; v_gene: TRBV21-1; CDR3aa: ASSKGGGPNDYEQY
j_gene: TRBJ1-2; v_gene: TRBV19; CDR3aa: ASSLTGVGYGYT
j_gene: TRBJ2-1; v_gene: TRBV7-2; CDR3aa: ASSFNPLAGNEQF
j_gene: TRBJ1-1; v_gene: TRBV9; CDR3aa: ASSVDGDGYTEAF